Shown below are 23 T cell receptor beta chains from a single sample sequenced in a study of T cell repertoires in ileal Crohn's disease. Time point of the sample: neoterminal ileum biopsy at postoperative endoscopy, about 6 months after surgery. Profiling relied on immunoSEQ multiplex PCR, and the TCRdb table lists in-frame clones only, not all of them. The sample records about 11,000 clones, 75% to 85% being singletons. The sequenced sample was ileal tissue. The receptor set was obtained from an adult with Crohn's disease.

The chain carries TRBV6-4 and TRBJ2-3; 10 positions match TRBD2. V shed 0 bases, J shed 4 bases, and the junction held 7 bases outside the gene matches. The germline V gene encodes CDR1 MRHNA and CDR2 SNTAGT. The CDR3 spans 17 residues. The CDR3 DNA reads TGTGCCAGCAGTGACTCCCCTAGCGGGGGAGATCCAGATACGCAGTATTTT. It is translated as CASSDSPSGGDPDTQYF.

This chain connects TRBV2 to TRBJ2-7; TRBD2 agrees at 7 bases. Losses at the gene ends were 6 bases for V and 6 bases for J; bases not matched to a gene: 8. This CDR3 has 13 residues. Per the germline V gene, CDR1 is SNHLY and CDR2 is FYNNEI. The CDR3, as DNA: TGTGCCAGCAGCGCTAGCGGAGGATTCGAGCAGTACTTC. As protein: CASSASGGFEQYF. Full variable domain (missing parts from reference TRBV2 and TRBJ2-7): EPEVTQTPSHQVTQMGQEVILRCVPISNHLYFYWYRQILGQKVEFLVSFYNNEISEKSEIFDDQFSVERPDGSNFTLKIRSTKLEDSAMYFCASSASGGFEQYFGPGTRLTVT.

CDR3 nucleotide sequence: TGTGCCACAAGGCAGACTTATAATTCACCCCTCCACTTT. This translates into CATRQTYNSPLHF. The chain employs TRBV6-6 and TRBJ1-6, with D hard to call. V lost 10 bases, J lost 4 bases, and 11 bases lay in between. The CDR3 is 13 amino acids. The germline CDR1 and CDR2 sequences are MNHNY and SVGAGI (reference sequence).

The V call is TRBV6-1, the J call TRBJ1-2, with D unresolved. Germline values: CDR1 MNHNS, CDR2 SASEGT. The CDR3 runs 14 residues. V was pared by 1 base and J by 8 bases, with 14 bases between. The CDR3 reads CASSEERSTRGYTF. CDR3 sequence (DNA): TGTGCCAGCAGTGAAGAAAGAAGCACTCGGGGCTACACCTTC.

This clone has more than one count but fewer than ten. V gene TRBV7-2 combines with J gene TRBJ2-3; 13 positions match TRBD2. The CDR3 runs to 15 residues. V lost 2 bases to trimming and J lost 7 bases; unmatched junction nucleotides: 3. The V gene's germline CDR1 is SGHTA and CDR2 FQGNSA. The CDR3 here is CASSLWGLAGNTQYF. The CDR3 DNA sequence: TGTGCCAGCAGCTTATGGGGACTAGCGGGGAATACGCAGTATTTT.

This chain joins TRBV27 and TRBJ1-3, with D hard to call. Germline CDR1 reads MNHEY; CDR2 reads SMNVEV (reference sequence). This CDR3 region has 16 residues. V shed 3 bases and J shed 0 bases, with 12 bases lying between them. The CDR3 nucleotides are TGTGCCAGCAGTTTTTCCGGGAGCCACTCTGGAAACACCATATATTTT. It encodes CASSFSGSHSGNTIYF.

This clone was seen only a few times. The chain links TRBV4-1 to TRBJ2-7, with 7 bases fitting TRBD2. The CDR3 is 14 residues long. V trimming: 4 bases; J trimming: 3 bases; junction bases outside the gene matches: 6. Germline CDR1 reads MGHRA; CDR2 reads YSYEKL. This chain's CDR3 is CASSPPGTIYEQYF. CDR3 nucleotide sequence: TGCGCCAGCAGCCCCCCCGGGACTATCTACGAGCAGTACTTC.

The chain is built from TRBV2 and TRBJ1-1; D is unresolved. V lost 5 bases to trimming and J lost 6 bases, with 22 bases between them. This CDR3 region has 16 residues. From germline, CDR1 is SNHLY and CDR2 FYNNEI. The CDR3 coding sequence is TGTGCCAGCAGTCCCCCCCGCATAGGAGCCATCGCTGAAGCTTTCTTT. Protein: CASSPPRIGAIAEAFF.

This clone was counted a single time. This chain connects TRBV4-1 to TRBJ1-2; 7 nucleotides agree with TRBD1. CDR1 MGHRA and CDR2 YSYEKL come from the germline V gene. Unmatched junction bases numbered 12, after V lost 4 bases and J lost 7 bases. The CDR3 consists of 15 residues. The CDR3 DNA follows: TGCGCCAGCAGCCGTAAGGGACAGATAGATGGTGGCTACACCTTC. The encoded protein is CASSRKGQIDGGYTF.

This clone was seen only a few times. This chain links TRBV11-3 with TRBJ2-2, with 16 bases that match TRBD2. J lost 3 bases, V lost 3 bases, and 4 bases had no gene match. The CDR3 extends over 18 amino acids. Germline lookup yields CDR1 SGHNT and CDR2 YENEEA. Here the CDR3 DNA reads TGTGCCAGCAGCTTGGGACTAGCGGGGGGGCTTGACACCGGGGAGCTGTTTTTT. Residues: CASSLGLAGGLDTGELFF.

J is TRBJ1-1 and V is TRBV11-2, with D possibly being TRBD1 (5 bases). V lost 10 bases to trimming and J lost 2 bases, with 20 bases between them. CDR3 length equals 15 residues. From germline, CDR1 is SGHAT and CDR2 FQNNGV. CDR3 amino acids: CATTLSTGVNTEAFF. DNA for the CDR3: TGTGCCACCACATTAAGTACAGGAGTAAACACTGAAGCTTTCTTT.

This sequence joins TRBV5-4 and TRBJ1-2; TRBD1 agrees at 9 bases. The CDR3 consists of 13 residues. After removal of 4 bases from V and 6 bases from J, the junction contained 4 bases not matched to a gene. The germline CDR1 and CDR2 sequences are SGHNT and YYREEE (reference sequence). CDR3 coding DNA: TGTGCCAGCAGCCCAGGACAGGGGAATGGCTACACCTTC. This sequence encodes CASSPGQGNGYTF. Variable domain in full (rest from reference TRBV5-4 and TRBJ1-2): ETGVTQSPTHLIKTRGQQVTLRCSSQSGHNTVSWYQQALGQGPQFIFQYYREEENGRGNFPPRFSGLQFPNYSSELNVNALELDDSALYLCASSPGQGNGYTFGSGTRLTVV.

The V gene is TRBV10-3, the J gene TRBJ2-7; a possible D gene is TRBD1 (6 bases). V dropped 3 bases and J dropped 0 bases, with 12 bases sitting between them. Per the germline V gene, CDR1 is ENHRY and CDR2 is SYGVKD. The CDR3 is 15 residues long. CDR3 region: CAISDLTDSSYEQYF. The CDR3 DNA reads as TGTGCCATCAGTGACTTGACGGACAGCTCCTACGAGCAGTACTTC.

The chain uses TRBV5-6 and TRBJ1-1; TRBD1 matches 8 bases. The CDR3 loop spans 17 amino acids. Germline CDR1 and CDR2: SGHDT and YYEEEE. V gave up 1 base and J gave up 1 base; unmatched junction bases: 9. The CDR3 loop reads CASSLSPQGAGNTEAFF. In DNA, the CDR3 is TGTGCCAGCAGCTTGTCCCCGCAGGGGGCAGGGAACACTGAAGCTTTCTTT.

CDR3 region: CASSESGRGRFEAFF. As DNA, the CDR3 is TGTGCCAGCAGTGAATCCGGCAGGGGGAGGTTTGAAGCTTTCTTT. The J gene is TRBJ1-1, the V gene TRBV25-1; 7 nucleotides match TRBD1. CDR3 length equals 15 residues. Trimming cost V 1 base and J 7 bases; bases outside gene matches: 9. CDR1 is MGHDK, CDR2 SYGVNS, per germline.

This clone was seen only once. The chain combines TRBV4-1 with TRBJ1-2; 7 bases map to TRBD1. V lost 2 bases, J lost 2 bases, and 2 bases stayed unmatched. Germline loops: CDR1 MGHRA, CDR2 YSYEKL. CDR3 size: 14 residues. The CDR3 loop is CASSQKTGNYGYTF. The DNA for the CDR3 is TGCGCCAGCAGCCAAAAGACAGGGAACTATGGCTACACCTTC.

This clone showed up just a few times. This chain joins TRBV10-3 and TRBJ2-3; TRBD1 matches at 7 bases. J lost 3 bases, V lost 3 bases, and 9 bases had no gene match. The CDR3 is made up of 16 amino acids. Germline-derived CDR1 and CDR2 are ENHRY and SYGVKD. The CDR3 sequence: CAISEPTGMVTDTQYF. The CDR3 DNA reads as TGTGCCATCAGTGAACCGACAGGGATGGTTACAGATACGCAGTATTTT.

V usage is TRBV27 and J usage is TRBJ2-2; D unresolved. V shed 8 bases and J shed 5 bases, with 9 bases lying between them. Per germline, CDR1 MNHEY and CDR2 SMNVEV (reference sequence). The CDR3 is made up of 12 amino acids. The CDR3 nucleotides are TGTGCCAGCTGGTTCGGGACCGGGGAGCTGTTTTTT. Protein: CASWFGTGELFF.

On this clone: One end of the junction varies from germline; a read error may be responsible. The chain joins TRBV5-1 to TRBJ1-2; 9 bases fit TRBD1. Germline V lookup: CDR1 SGHRS, CDR2 YFSETQ. CDR3 size: 13 residues. The CDR3 nucleotides are TGTGCCAGCAGCTGGGGACAGGGTCAGGGCTACACCTTC. Amino acid sequence: CASSWGQGQGYTF.

This chain connects TRBV5-1 to TRBJ2-1, with D hard to call. Germline V CDR1 and CDR2: SGHRS, YFSETQ. The CDR3 has 16 residues. The germline V and J ends were trimmed by 0 bases and 4 bases, with 14 bases remaining between them. CDR3 nucleotides: TGCGCCAGCAGCTTGGTGTCTAAAAAAAATTACAATGAGCAGTTCTTC. This encodes CASSLVSKKNYNEQFF. The full variable domain, rest sourced from reference TRBV5-1 and TRBJ2-1, is KAGVTQTPRYLIKTRGQQVTLSCSPISGHRSVSWYQQTPGQGLQFLFEYFSETQRNKGNFPGRFSGRQFSNSRSEMNVSTLELGDSALYLCASSLVSKKNYNEQFFGPGTRLTVL.

The chain carries TRBV19 and TRBJ1-6, with 8 bases matching TRBD1. The germline V gene has CDR1 LNHDA and CDR2 SQIVND (reference sequence). Unmatched junction bases numbered 2, after V lost 4 bases and J lost 3 bases. The CDR3 length is 15 residues. CDR3 amino acids: CASSTGQGYNSPLHF. DNA for the CDR3: TGTGCCAGTAGTACCGGACAGGGCTATAATTCACCCCTCCACTTT.

The chain couples TRBV6-1 to TRBJ1-4; 7 bases are a match to TRBD1. The V gene end was trimmed by 7 bases and the J gene end by 5 bases; junction bases not matched to a gene: 7. This CDR3 contains 14 residues. Germline lookup yields CDR1 MNHNS and CDR2 SASEGT. CDR3 sequence (DNA): TGTGCCAGCACTGAGGGGACAGCAAATGAAAAACTGTTTTTT. Translation gives CASTEGTANEKLFF.

The chain has TRBV6-1 and TRBJ1-6; D gene ambiguous. Per the germline V gene, CDR1 is MNHNS and CDR2 is SASEGT. This CDR3 has 14 amino acids. The ends were cut back, 4 bases at V and 7 bases at J, with 11 bases in the middle. The CDR3 reads CASSAGNDNSPLHF. CDR3 DNA sequence: TGTGCCAGCAGTGCCGGGAACGACAATTCACCCCTCCACTTT.